This TCR beta chain was recorded in a study of blood T cell repertoires in COVID-19. V lost 6 bases and J lost 3, with 11 bases in between. The germline V gene encodes CDR1 LNHNV and CDR2 YYDKDF (reference sequence). This CDR3 comprises 14 residues. Produced via immunoSEQ multiplex PCR; TCRdb's table is partial and in-frame only. The table shows around 210,000 clones, with 70% to 90% occurring only once. The source of this sequence is a man aged 45-65 years with COVID-19, enrolled during active disease. This chain links TRBV15 with TRBJ2-2; a possible D gene is TRBD1 (6 bases). The sequenced material came from peripheral blood. Here the CDR3 DNA reads TGTGCCACCAGAACTTCAGGGGACACCGGGGAGCTGTTTTTT. It yields the protein CATRTSGDTGELFF.